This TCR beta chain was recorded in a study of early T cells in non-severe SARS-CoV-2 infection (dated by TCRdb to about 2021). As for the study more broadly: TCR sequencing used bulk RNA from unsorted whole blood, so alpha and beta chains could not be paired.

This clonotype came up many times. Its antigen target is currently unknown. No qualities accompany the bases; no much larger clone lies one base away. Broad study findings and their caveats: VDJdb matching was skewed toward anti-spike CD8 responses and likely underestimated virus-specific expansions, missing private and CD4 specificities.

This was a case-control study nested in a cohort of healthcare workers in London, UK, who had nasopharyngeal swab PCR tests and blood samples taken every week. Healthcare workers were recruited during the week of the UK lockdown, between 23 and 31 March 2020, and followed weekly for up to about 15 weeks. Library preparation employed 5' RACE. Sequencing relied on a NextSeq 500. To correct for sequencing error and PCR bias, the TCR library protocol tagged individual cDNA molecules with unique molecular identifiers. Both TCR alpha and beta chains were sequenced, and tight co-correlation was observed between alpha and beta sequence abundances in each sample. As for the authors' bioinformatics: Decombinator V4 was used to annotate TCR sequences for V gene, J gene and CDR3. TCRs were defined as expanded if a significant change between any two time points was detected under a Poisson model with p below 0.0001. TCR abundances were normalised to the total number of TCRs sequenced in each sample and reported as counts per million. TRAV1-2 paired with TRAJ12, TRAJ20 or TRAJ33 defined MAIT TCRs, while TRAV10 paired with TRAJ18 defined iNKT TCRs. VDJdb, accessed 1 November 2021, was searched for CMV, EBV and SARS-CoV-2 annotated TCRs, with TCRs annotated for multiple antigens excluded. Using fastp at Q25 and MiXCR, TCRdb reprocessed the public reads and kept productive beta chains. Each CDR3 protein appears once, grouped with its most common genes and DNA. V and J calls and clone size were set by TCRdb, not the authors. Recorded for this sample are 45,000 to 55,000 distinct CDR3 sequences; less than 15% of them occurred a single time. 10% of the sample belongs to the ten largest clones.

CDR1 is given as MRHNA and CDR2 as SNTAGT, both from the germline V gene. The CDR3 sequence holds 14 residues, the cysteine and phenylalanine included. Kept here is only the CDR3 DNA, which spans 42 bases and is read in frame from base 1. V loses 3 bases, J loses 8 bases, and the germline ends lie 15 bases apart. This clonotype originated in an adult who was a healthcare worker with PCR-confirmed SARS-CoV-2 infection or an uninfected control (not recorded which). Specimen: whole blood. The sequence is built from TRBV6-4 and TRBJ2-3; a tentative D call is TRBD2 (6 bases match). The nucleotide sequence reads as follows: TGTGCCAGCAGTGAATTGGCGGGGACCTCTACGCAGTATTTT. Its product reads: CASSELAGTSTQYF.